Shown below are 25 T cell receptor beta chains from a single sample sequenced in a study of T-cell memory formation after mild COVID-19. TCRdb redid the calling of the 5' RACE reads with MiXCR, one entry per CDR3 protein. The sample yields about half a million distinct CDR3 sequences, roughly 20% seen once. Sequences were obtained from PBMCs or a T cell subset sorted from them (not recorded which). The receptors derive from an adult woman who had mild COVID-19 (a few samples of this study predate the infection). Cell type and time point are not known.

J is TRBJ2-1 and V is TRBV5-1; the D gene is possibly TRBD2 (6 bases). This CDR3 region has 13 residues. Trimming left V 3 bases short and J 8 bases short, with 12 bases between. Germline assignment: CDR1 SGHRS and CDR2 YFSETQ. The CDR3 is CASSSGEAYEQFF. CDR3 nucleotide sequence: TGCGCCAGCAGCTCGGGGGAGGCATATGAGCAGTTCTTC.

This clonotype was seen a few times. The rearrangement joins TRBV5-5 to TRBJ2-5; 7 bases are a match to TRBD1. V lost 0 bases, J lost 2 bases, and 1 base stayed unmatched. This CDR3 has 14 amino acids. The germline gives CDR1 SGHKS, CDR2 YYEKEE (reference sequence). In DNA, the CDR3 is TGTGCCAGCAGCTTGGCGGGACAGCAAGAGACCCAGTACTTC. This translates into CASSLAGQQETQYF.

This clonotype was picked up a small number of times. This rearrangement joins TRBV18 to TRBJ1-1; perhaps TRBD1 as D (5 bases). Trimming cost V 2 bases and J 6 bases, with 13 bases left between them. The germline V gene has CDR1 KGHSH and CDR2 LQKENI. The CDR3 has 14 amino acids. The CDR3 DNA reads TGTGCCAGCTCACCAGGCTGGGGCTTGGCTGAAGCTTTCTTT. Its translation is CASSPGWGLAEAFF.

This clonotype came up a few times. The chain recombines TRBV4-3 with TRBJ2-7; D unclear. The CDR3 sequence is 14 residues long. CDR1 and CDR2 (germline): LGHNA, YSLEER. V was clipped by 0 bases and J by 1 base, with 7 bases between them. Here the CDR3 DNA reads TGCGCCAGCAGCCAAGAGTCCAGTTCCTACGAGCAGTACTTC. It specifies CASSQESSSYEQYF.

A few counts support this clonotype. The CDR3 sequence is CASSQAPAYEQYF. For the CDR3, the DNA is TGCGCCAGCAGCCAAGCCCCGGCCTACGAGCAGTACTTC. The chain is built from TRBV4-3 and TRBJ2-7; D gene ambiguous. Deletions cut 1 base from V and 2 bases from J, with 6 bases between. Germline V gives CDR1 LGHNA, CDR2 YSLEER. The CDR3 is made up of 13 amino acids.

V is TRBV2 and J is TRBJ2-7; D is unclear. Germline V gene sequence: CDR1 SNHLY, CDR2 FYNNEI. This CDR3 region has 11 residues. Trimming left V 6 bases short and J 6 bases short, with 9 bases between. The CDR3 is CASSADSEQYF. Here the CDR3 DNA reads TGTGCCAGCAGCGCTGATAGCGAGCAGTACTTC. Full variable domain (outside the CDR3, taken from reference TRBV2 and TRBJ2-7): EPEVTQTPSHQVTQMGQEVILRCVPISNHLYFYWYRQILGQKVEFLVSFYNNEISEKSEIFDDQFSVERPDGSNFTLKIRSTKLEDSAMYFCASSADSEQYFGPGTRLTVT.

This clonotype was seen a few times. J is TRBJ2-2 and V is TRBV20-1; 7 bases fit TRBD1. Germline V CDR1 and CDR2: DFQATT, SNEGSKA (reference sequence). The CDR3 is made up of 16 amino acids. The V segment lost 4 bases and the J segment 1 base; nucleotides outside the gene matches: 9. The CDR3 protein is CSATKMDRLNTGELFF. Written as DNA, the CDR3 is TGCAGTGCTACAAAAATGGACAGGCTGAACACCGGGGAGCTGTTTTTT.

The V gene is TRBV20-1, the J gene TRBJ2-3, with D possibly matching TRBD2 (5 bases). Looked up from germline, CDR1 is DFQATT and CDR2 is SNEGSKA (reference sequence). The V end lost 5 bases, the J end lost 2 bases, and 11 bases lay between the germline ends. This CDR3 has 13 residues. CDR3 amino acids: CSALDGLTDTQYF. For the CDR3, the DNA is TGCAGTGCTCTGGACGGACTCACAGATACGCAGTATTTT.

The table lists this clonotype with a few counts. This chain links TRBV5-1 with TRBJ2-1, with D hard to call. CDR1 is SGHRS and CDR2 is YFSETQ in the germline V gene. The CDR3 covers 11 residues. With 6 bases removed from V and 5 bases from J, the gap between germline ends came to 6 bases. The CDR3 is CASTLDNEQFF. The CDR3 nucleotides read TGCGCCAGCACTCTTGACAATGAGCAGTTCTTC.

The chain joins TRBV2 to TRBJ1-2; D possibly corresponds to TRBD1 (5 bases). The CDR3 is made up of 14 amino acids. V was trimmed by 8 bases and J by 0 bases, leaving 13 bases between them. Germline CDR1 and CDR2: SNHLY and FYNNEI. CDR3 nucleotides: TGTGCCAGCCGCATCGGACAAACTAACTATGGCTACACCTTC. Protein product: CASRIGQTNYGYTF.

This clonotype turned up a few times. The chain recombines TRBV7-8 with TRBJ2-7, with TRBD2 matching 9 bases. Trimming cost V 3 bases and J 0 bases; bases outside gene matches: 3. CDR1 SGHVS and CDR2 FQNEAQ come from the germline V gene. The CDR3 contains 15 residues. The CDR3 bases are TGTGCCAGCAGCTTTAGCGGGGGAGACTCCTACGAGCAGTACTTC. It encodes CASSFSGGDSYEQYF.

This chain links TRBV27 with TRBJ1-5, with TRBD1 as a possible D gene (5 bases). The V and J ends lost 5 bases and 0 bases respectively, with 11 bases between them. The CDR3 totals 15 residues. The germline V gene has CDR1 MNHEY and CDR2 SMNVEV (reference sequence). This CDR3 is CASSDSSYSNQPQHF. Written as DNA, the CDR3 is TGTGCCAGCAGTGACAGCTCATATAGCAATCAGCCCCAGCATTTT.

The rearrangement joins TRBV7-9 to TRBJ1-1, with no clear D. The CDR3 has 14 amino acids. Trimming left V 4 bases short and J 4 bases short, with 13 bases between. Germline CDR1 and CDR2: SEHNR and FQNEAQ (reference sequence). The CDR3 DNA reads TGTGCCAGCAGCTCGTCGTTCGGTACCACTGAAGCTTTCTTT. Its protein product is CASSSSFGTTEAFF.

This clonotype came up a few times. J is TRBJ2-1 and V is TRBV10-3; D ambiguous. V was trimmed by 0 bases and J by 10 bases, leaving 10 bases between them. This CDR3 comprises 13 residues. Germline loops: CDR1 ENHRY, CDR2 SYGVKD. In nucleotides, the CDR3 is TGTGCCATCAGTGAGTCGGACCTCTTGGAGCAGTTCTTC. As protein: CAISESDLLEQFF.

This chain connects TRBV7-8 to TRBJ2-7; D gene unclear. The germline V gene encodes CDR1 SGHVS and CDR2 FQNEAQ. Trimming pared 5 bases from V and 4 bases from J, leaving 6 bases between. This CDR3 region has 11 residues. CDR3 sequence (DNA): TGTGCCAGCAGCGACATTTACGAGCAGTACTTC. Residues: CASSDIYEQYF. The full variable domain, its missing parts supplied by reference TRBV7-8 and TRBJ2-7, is GAGVSQSPRYKVAKRGQDVALRCDPISGHVSLFWYQQALGQGPEFLTYFQNEAQLDKSGLPSDRFFAERPEGSVSTLKIQRTQQEDSAVYLCASSDIYEQYFGPGTRLTVT.

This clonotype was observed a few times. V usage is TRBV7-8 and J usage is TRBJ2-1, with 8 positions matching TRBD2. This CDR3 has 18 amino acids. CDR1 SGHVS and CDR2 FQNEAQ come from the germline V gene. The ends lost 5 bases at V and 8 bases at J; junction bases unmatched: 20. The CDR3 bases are TGTGCCAGCAGCCTGGTCCCCTCCCCGGGAGGGCCAACGGATGAGCAGTTCTTC. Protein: CASSLVPSPGGPTDEQFF.

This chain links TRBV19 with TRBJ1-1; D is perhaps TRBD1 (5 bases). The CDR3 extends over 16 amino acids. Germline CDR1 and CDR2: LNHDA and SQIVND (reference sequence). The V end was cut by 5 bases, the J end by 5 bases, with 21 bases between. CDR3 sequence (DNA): TGTGCCAGTAGTCCCTCAATAGGGCAGGGTGGGACTGAAGCTTTCTTT. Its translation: CASSPSIGQGGTEAFF.

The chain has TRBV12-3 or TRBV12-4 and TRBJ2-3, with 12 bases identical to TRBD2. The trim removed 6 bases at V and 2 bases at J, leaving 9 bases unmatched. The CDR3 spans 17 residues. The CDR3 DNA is TGTGCCAGCAGCCCTCATAGACTAGCGGGGGTCACAGATACGCAGTATTTT. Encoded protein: CASSPHRLAGVTDTQYF.

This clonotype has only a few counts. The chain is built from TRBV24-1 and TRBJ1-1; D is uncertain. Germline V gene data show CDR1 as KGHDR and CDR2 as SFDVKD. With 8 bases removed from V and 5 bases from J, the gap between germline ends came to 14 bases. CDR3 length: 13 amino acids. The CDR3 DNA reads TGTGCCACCATGGGCCTATTCGGGACTGAAGCTTTCTTT. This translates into CATMGLFGTEAFF.

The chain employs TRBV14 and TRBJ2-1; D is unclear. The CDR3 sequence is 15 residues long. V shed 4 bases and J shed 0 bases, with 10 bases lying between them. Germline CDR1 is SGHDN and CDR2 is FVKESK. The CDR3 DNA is TGTGCCAGCAGCCCCGTACCGTACTCCTACAATGAGCAGTTCTTC. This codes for CASSPVPYSYNEQFF. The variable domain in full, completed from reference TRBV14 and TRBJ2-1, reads EAGVTQFPSHSVIEKGQTVTLRCDPISGHDNLYWYRRVMGKEIKFLLHFVKESKQDESGMPNNRFLAERTGGTYSTLKVQPAELEDSGVYFCASSPVPYSYNEQFFGPGTRLTVL.

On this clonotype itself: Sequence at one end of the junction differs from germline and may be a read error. The CDR3 bases are TGTGCCAGCGGTTATGCGGGGAAAGAGACCCAGTACTTC. It is translated as CASGYAGKETQYF. The V gene is TRBV6-5, the J gene TRBJ2-5; tentatively, D is TRBD2 (6 bases). CDR1 is MNHEY and CDR2 is SVGAGI in the germline V gene. This CDR3 comprises 13 residues.

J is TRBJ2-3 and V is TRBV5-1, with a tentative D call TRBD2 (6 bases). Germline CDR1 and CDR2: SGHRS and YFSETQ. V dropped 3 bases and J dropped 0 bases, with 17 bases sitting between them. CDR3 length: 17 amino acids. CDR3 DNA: TGCGCCAGCAGCTGGGGACTCGGCGGTTCTAGCACAGATACGCAGTATTTT. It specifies CASSWGLGGSSTDTQYF.

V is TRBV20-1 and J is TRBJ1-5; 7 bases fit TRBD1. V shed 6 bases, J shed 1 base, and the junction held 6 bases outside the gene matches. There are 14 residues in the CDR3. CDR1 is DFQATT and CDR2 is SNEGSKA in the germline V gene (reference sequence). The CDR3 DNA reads TGCAGTGCAAGACAGGGAGTGAGCAATCAGCCCCAGCATTTT. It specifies CSARQGVSNQPQHF.

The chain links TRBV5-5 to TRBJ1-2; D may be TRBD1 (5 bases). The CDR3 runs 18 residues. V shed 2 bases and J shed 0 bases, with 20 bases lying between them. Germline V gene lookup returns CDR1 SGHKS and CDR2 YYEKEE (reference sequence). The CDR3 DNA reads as TGTGCCAGCAGCTTCGGGTGGGGGGAGTTTGCGTCTAACTATGGCTACACCTTC. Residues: CASSFGWGEFASNYGYTF.

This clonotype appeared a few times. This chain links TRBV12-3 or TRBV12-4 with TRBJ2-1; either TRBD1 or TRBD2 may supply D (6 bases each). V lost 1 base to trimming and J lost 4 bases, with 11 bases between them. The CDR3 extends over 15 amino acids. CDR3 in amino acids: CASSLEGGGYNEQFF. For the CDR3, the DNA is TGTGCCAGCAGTTTAGAGGGGGGCGGTTACAATGAGCAGTTCTTC.